A single sample gave rise to the 14 T cell receptor beta chains below, sequenced in a study of blood T cell repertoires in COVID-19. Generated by immunoSEQ multiplex PCR, the TCRdb table keeps only in-frame clones and is missing some. This sample has fewer than 25,000 clones, with 86% found just once. Sequenced input: peripheral blood. The receptors shown here come from a human donor with acute or convalescent COVID-19. The donor label of this sample is uncertain.

The count of this clone is one. The chain is built from TRBV27 and TRBJ1-1; 8 nucleotides agree with TRBD1. V shed 6 bases, J shed 3 bases, and the junction held 3 bases outside the gene matches. The CDR3 contains 13 residues. Germline CDR1 and CDR2: MNHEY and SMNVEV (reference sequence). CDR3 sequence: CASRGQEYTEAFF. DNA for the CDR3: TGTGCCAGCAGGGGACAGGAATACACTGAAGCTTTCTTT.

The table lists this clone with a count of one. V usage is TRBV11-2 and J usage is TRBJ2-1; perhaps TRBD2 as D (5 bases). The germline gives CDR1 SGHAT, CDR2 FQNNGV. The CDR3 has 15 residues. V was shortened by 3 bases and J by 0 bases, with 9 bases between the two germline ends. The CDR3 loop reads CASSFSGSSYNEQFF. CDR3 coding DNA: TGTGCCAGCAGCTTTTCTGGGAGCTCCTACAATGAGCAGTTCTTC.

The chain combines TRBV15 with TRBJ2-3; D perhaps matches TRBD1 (6 bases). Trimming took off 2 bases at V and 4 bases at J, with 10 bases between the two ends. Germline assignment: CDR1 LNHNV and CDR2 YYDKDF (reference sequence). The CDR3 contains 14 residues. As DNA, the CDR3 is TGTGCCACCAGCAGATCGGACAGACCAGATACGCAGTATTTT. Translating gives CATSRSDRPDTQYF. Looking up the rest from reference TRBV15 and TRBJ2-3 gives the full variable domain: DAMVIQNPRYQVTQFGKPVTLSCSQTLNHNVMYWYQQKSSQAPKLLFHYYDKDFNNEADTPDNFQSRRPNTSFCFLDIRSPGLGDTAMYLCATSRSDRPDTQYFGPGTRLTVL.

In this sample, this clone turned up once. At one end, the junction sequence differs from germline, possibly due to a read error. The J gene is TRBJ1-5, the V gene TRBV7-9; D gene unclear. CDR3 length: 12 amino acids. From germline, CDR1 is SEHNR and CDR2 FQNEAQ (reference sequence). Written as DNA, the CDR3 is TGTGCCAGCAGTAGAGAGGGTCAGGCCCAGCATTTT. Translating gives CASSREGQAQHF.

The chain has TRBV5-1 and TRBJ2-2; D might be TRBD2 (5 bases). The CDR3 loop spans 15 amino acids. V lost 0 bases and J 4 bases, leaving 10 bases between the germline ends. Germline V gene sequence: CDR1 SGHRS, CDR2 YFSETQ. The CDR3 region is CASSLGSGTTGELFF. The CDR3 DNA sequence: TGCGCCAGCAGCTTGGGATCGGGAACCACCGGGGAGCTGTTTTTT.

The chain couples TRBV7-2 to TRBJ1-6; D might be TRBD1 (6 bases). V was trimmed by 5 bases and J by 11 bases, leaving 10 bases between them. The CDR3 contains 12 residues. Germline V CDR1 and CDR2: SGHTA, FQGNSA. CDR3 sequence: CASSETGTPLHF. The CDR3 nucleotides are TGTGCCAGCAGCGAAACAGGGACACCCCTCCACTTT.

The count of this clone is one. The chain carries TRBV6-1 and TRBJ1-3; D is uncertain. Trimming took off 1 base at V and 0 bases at J, with 10 bases between the two ends. Germline V gene sequence: CDR1 MNHNS, CDR2 SASEGT. The CDR3 covers 16 residues. As DNA, the CDR3 is TGTGCCAGCAGTGAAGGAGATGTACTCTCTGGAAACACCATATATTTT. This translates into CASSEGDVLSGNTIYF.

The J gene is TRBJ1-6, the V gene TRBV11-2, with TRBD1 matching over 9 bases. CDR1 is SGHAT and CDR2 is FQNNGV in the germline V gene. The CDR3 spans 15 residues. The J segment lost 9 bases and the V segment lost 5 bases, leaving 8 bases of the junction unmatched. The DNA of the CDR3 is TGTGCCAGCAGCGTCCGACAGGGGGAGATTTCACCCCTCCACTTT. It encodes CASSVRQGEISPLHF. Variable domain in full (rest from reference TRBV11-2 and TRBJ1-6): EAGVAQSPRYKIIEKRQSVAFWCNPISGHATLYWYQQILGQGPKLLIQFQNNGVVDDSQLPKDRFSAERLKGVDSTLKIQPAKLEDSAVYLCASSVRQGEISPLHFGNGTRLTVT.

This rearrangement joins TRBV6-6 to TRBJ2-1; possibly TRBD1 for D (5 bases). The CDR3 runs 13 residues. V was shortened by 10 bases and J by 13 bases, with 23 bases between the two germline ends. The germline V gene encodes CDR1 MNHNY and CDR2 SVGAGI (reference sequence). This CDR3 is CATLPRAALHQFF. CDR3 DNA sequence: TGTGCCACCTTGCCCAGGGCCGCCCTTCACCAGTTCTTC.

V gene TRBV10-2 combines with J gene TRBJ1-5, with D possibly matching TRBD1 (5 bases). Germline V lookup: CDR1 WSHSY, CDR2 SAAADI. V dropped 2 bases and J dropped 2 bases, with 7 bases sitting between them. The CDR3 length is 14 residues. CDR3 sequence reads: CASSEDSRNQPQHF. The CDR3 coding sequence is TGCGCCAGCAGTGAGGACAGTCGCAATCAGCCCCAGCATTTT.

The chain recombines TRBV11-2 with TRBJ2-5; TRBD1 matches at 7 bases. Germline values: CDR1 SGHAT, CDR2 FQNNGV. This CDR3 has 14 amino acids. V shed 6 bases, J shed 1 base, and the junction held 5 bases outside the gene matches. The CDR3 region is CASSSTGVQETQYF. The CDR3, as DNA: TGTGCCAGCAGTTCTACAGGGGTCCAAGAGACCCAGTACTTC. Complete variable domain (other parts from reference TRBV11-2 and TRBJ2-5): EAGVAQSPRYKIIEKRQSVAFWCNPISGHATLYWYQQILGQGPKLLIQFQNNGVVDDSQLPKDRFSAERLKGVDSTLKIQPAKLEDSAVYLCASSSTGVQETQYFGPGTRLLVL.

The rearrangement uses TRBV2 and TRBJ1-6, with D maybe TRBD1 (5 bases). Germline V gene data show CDR1 as SNHLY and CDR2 as FYNNEI. V lost 4 bases to trimming and J lost 9 bases, with 13 bases between them. The CDR3 extends over 14 amino acids. CDR3 loop: CASSVGLEGSPLHF. CDR3 in DNA: TGTGCCAGCAGTGTGGGACTCGAAGGTTCACCCCTCCACTTT.

The chain employs TRBV6-6 and TRBJ2-3, with D maybe TRBD2 (5 bases). This CDR3 comprises 14 residues. Trimming stripped 8 bases from V and 0 bases from J, with 12 bases between. Germline V gives CDR1 MNHNY, CDR2 SVGAGI (reference sequence). This CDR3 is CASRRTASTDTQYF. The DNA of the CDR3 is TGTGCCAGCCGGAGGACCGCTAGCACAGATACGCAGTATTTT.

The chain recombines TRBV5-6 with TRBJ1-2; 7 nucleotides align to TRBD1. The trim removed 2 bases at V and 2 bases at J, leaving 12 bases unmatched. From germline, CDR1 is SGHDT and CDR2 YYEEEE. The CDR3 is 17 residues long. CDR3 residues: CASSFIGRQGENYGYTF. DNA of the CDR3: TGTGCCAGCAGCTTCATCGGAAGACAGGGCGAAAACTATGGCTACACCTTC.